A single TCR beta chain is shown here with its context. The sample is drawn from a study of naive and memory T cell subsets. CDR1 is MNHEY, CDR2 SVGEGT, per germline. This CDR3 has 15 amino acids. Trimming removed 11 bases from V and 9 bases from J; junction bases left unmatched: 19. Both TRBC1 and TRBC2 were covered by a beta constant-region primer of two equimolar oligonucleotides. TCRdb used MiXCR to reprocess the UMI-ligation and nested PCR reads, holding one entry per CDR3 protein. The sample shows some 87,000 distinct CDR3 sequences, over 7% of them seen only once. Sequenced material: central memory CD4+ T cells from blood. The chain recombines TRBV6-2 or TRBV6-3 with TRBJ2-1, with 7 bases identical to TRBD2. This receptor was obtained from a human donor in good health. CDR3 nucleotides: TGTGCCTCCCGGACTGCGGGAGTAGATTCTAGTGAGCAGTTCTTC. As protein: CASRTAGVDSSEQFF.